These 5 T cell receptor beta chains came from one sample sequenced in a study of T cell responses to AZD1222 COVID-19 vaccine. Sequencing used immunoSEQ multiplex PCR; TCRdb keeps in-frame clones, though not all of them. The profile shows around 110,000 clones, 89% of them singletons. The sequencing here drew on peripheral blood, taken on day 0 of AZD1222 vaccination. The receptor set was obtained from an adult in good health.

CDR3 region: CASSLTQGAQNTEAFF. CDR3 coding DNA: TGTGCCAGCAGTCTTACACAGGGGGCCCAAAACACTGAAGCTTTCTTT. The rearrangement links TRBV11-1 to TRBJ1-1; 9 nucleotides line up with TRBD1. V gave up 6 bases and J gave up 2 bases; unmatched junction bases: 10. The CDR3 is 16 residues long. The germline V gene has CDR1 SGHAT and CDR2 FQDESV (reference sequence).

This clone was detected once. The chain employs TRBV5-5 and TRBJ1-3, with D tentatively TRBD1 (5 bases). Germline V gene lookup returns CDR1 SGHKS and CDR2 YYEKEE (reference sequence). The CDR3 loop spans 16 amino acids. V lost 1 base and J lost 2, with 13 bases in between. CDR3 region: CASSLSVRVAGNTIYF. Written as DNA, the CDR3 is TGTGCCAGCAGCTTGTCGGTCAGGGTTGCTGGAAACACCATATATTTT.

The V call is TRBV7-3, the J call TRBJ2-1, with D possibly matching TRBD1 (6 bases). Germline V gene data show CDR1 as SGHTA and CDR2 as FQGTGA. The ends were cut back, 5 bases at V and 8 bases at J, with 16 bases in the middle. CDR3 size: 14 residues. CDR3 in amino acids: CASSPSRGNDEQFF. DNA for the CDR3: TGTGCCAGCAGCCCCTCCAGGGGCAACGATGAGCAGTTCTTC.

The rearrangement uses TRBV15 and TRBJ1-4; D ambiguous. CDR1 and CDR2 (germline): LNHNV, YYDKDF (reference sequence). Trimming stripped 1 base from V and 7 bases from J, with 13 bases between. The CDR3 runs 15 residues. The CDR3 protein is CATSRVAVSFEKLFF. DNA for the CDR3: TGTGCCACCAGCAGAGTCGCGGTCAGTTTTGAAAAACTGTTTTTT. Full variable domain (remainder filled in from reference TRBV15 and TRBJ1-4): DAMVIQNPRYQVTQFGKPVTLSCSQTLNHNVMYWYQQKSSQAPKLLFHYYDKDFNNEADTPDNFQSRRPNTSFCFLDIRSPGLGDTAMYLCATSRVAVSFEKLFFGSGTQLSVL.

CDR3 DNA sequence: TGTGCCAGCAGCTTAGGAGGGACAGGAGGACGATACTATGGCTACACCTTC. Encoded protein: CASSLGGTGGRYYGYTF. This chain joins TRBV11-3 and TRBJ1-2; the match to TRBD1 covers 8 bases. The germline V gene has CDR1 SGHNT and CDR2 YENEEA. The CDR3 totals 17 residues. Trimming took 1 base from V and 3 from J; bases not matched to a gene: 10.